The 13 T cell receptor beta chains presented below share a single source sample, sequenced in a study of T cell responses to AZD1222 COVID-19 vaccine. Only in-frame clones appear in the TCRdb table, and some are missing; sequencing was by immunoSEQ multiplex PCR. The data contain about 150,000 clones, about 92% of them singletons. Sequences were derived from peripheral blood, sampled 28 days after the second AZD1222 dose. These receptor sequences come from an adult who received the AZD1222 COVID-19 vaccine.

This clone appeared once. The chain has TRBV3-1 (or the pseudogene TRBV3-2) and TRBJ1-1; D perhaps matches TRBD1 (6 bases). Germline assignment: CDR1 LGHDT and CDR2 YNNKEL (reference sequence). CDR3 length: 14 residues. The V gene lost 1 base and the J gene lost 0 bases, with 6 bases spanning the gap. The CDR3 here is CASSQGTVNTEAFF. DNA for the CDR3: TGTGCCAGCAGCCAAGGGACAGTGAACACTGAAGCTTTCTTT.

This chain uses TRBV19 with TRBJ2-5; TRBD2 matches 8 bases. The CDR3 runs 15 residues. V lost 5 bases and J lost 5; bases outside the gene matches: 10. The germline CDR1 and CDR2 sequences are LNHDA and SQIVND (reference sequence). The CDR3 loop is CASSPDERERETQYF. In nucleotides, the CDR3 is TGTGCCAGTAGTCCCGACGAGCGGGAGCGGGAGACCCAGTACTTC.

V and J are TRBV29-1 and TRBJ2-7, with 7 bases lining up with TRBD1. CDR3 size: 12 residues. The V segment lost 5 bases and the J segment 5 bases; nucleotides outside the gene matches: 6. Germline V gives CDR1 SQVTM, CDR2 ANQGSEA. In nucleotides, the CDR3 is TGCAGCGTTATACAGGGGATAGACGAGCAGTACTTC. The encoded protein is CSVIQGIDEQYF.

V gene TRBV9 combines with J gene TRBJ1-3; D not resolved. V shed 5 bases and J shed 2 bases, with 17 bases lying between them. CDR3 length: 16 amino acids. Germline loops: CDR1 SGDLS, CDR2 YYNGEE. CDR3 amino acids: CASSPPPGEAGNTIYF. The DNA of the CDR3 is TGTGCCAGCAGTCCCCCTCCCGGGGAGGCTGGAAACACCATATATTTT.

The rearrangement uses TRBV4-2 and TRBJ1-3; no clear D gene. The CDR3 has 16 residues. Germline assignment: CDR1 LGHNA and CDR2 YNFKEQ. V dropped 0 bases and J dropped 0 bases, with 9 bases sitting between them. The CDR3 DNA reads as TGTGCCAGCAGCCAAGAAATGAGTGCCTCTGGAAACACCATATATTTT. It codes for CASSQEMSASGNTIYF.

This sequence joins TRBV30 and TRBJ2-1, with D hard to call. The V end was cut by 0 bases, the J end by 7 bases, with 7 bases between. The CDR3 covers 12 residues. Germline V gene data show CDR1 as GTSNPN and CDR2 as SVGIG (reference sequence). The CDR3: CAWSVSTNEQFF. The CDR3 bases are TGTGCCTGGAGTGTCTCGACTAATGAGCAGTTCTTC.

In its sample, this clone was seen a few times. This chain uses TRBV6-5 with TRBJ2-1; maybe TRBD1 (5 bases). The CDR3 totals 15 residues. Germline assignment: CDR1 MNHEY and CDR2 SVGAGI. V gave up 0 bases and J gave up 3 bases, with 9 bases separating them. CDR3 sequence: CASSYSAGNYNEQFF. Written as DNA, the CDR3 is TGTGCCAGCAGTTACTCGGCAGGGAACTACAATGAGCAGTTCTTC.

The V and J genes are TRBV6-2 or TRBV6-3 and TRBJ1-3; no firm D call. The CDR3 is made up of 15 amino acids. Germline V gives CDR1 MNHEY, CDR2 SVGEGT. V was shortened by 0 bases and J by 0 bases, with 6 bases between the two germline ends. CDR3 coding DNA: TGTGCCAGCAGTTACTCAGGACTCTCTGGAAACACCATATATTTT. This translates into CASSYSGLSGNTIYF.

This clone was detected only a few times. Here the CDR3 DNA reads TGTGCCAGCAGTGCGGGGGAATCGGATGGCTACACCTTC. Translated, it gives CASSAGESDGYTF. The rearrangement joins TRBV6-4 to TRBJ1-2; a possible D gene is TRBD1 (5 bases). CDR1 is MRHNA, CDR2 SNTAGT, per germline. This CDR3 contains 13 residues. Trimming took off 4 bases at V and 6 bases at J, with 12 bases between the two ends.

Only a few counts were recorded for this clone. The chain combines TRBV28 with TRBJ1-2; 7 bases map to TRBD1. In germline, CDR1 is MDHEN, CDR2 SYDVKM. CDR3 length: 13 amino acids. J was trimmed by 2 bases and V by 6 bases; bases with no gene match: 3. CDR3 in DNA: TGTGCCAGCAGCATACAGGGGAACTATGGCTACACCTTC. Protein product: CASSIQGNYGYTF.

This clone came up once. V is TRBV30 and J is TRBJ2-3, with D possibly matching TRBD2 (5 bases). V shed 0 bases and J shed 0 bases, with 10 bases lying between them. The CDR3 has 15 residues. CDR1 and CDR2 from the germline V gene are GTSNPN and SVGIG (reference sequence). CDR3 in DNA: TGTGCCTGGAGTGTTGGAGGAACGAGCACAGATACGCAGTATTTT. Translation: CAWSVGGTSTDTQYF.

This clone occurred once. This rearrangement joins TRBV11-1 to TRBJ2-1, with D possibly called TRBD1 or TRBD2 (5 bases each). The CDR3 consists of 15 residues. V lost 5 bases, J lost 0 bases, and 11 bases lay in between. The germline V gene has CDR1 SGHAT and CDR2 FQDESV (reference sequence). The CDR3 region is CASSRDPSSYNEQFF. The CDR3 DNA follows: TGTGCCAGCAGCCGGGACCCCAGCTCCTACAATGAGCAGTTCTTC.

This clone was found a few times. The chain combines TRBV27 with TRBJ2-7, with 9 bases aligning to TRBD1. Germline loops: CDR1 MNHEY, CDR2 SMNVEV (reference sequence). CDR3 length equals 15 residues. Trimming removed 7 bases from V and 4 bases from J; junction bases left unmatched: 11. The CDR3 protein is CASTNTGTGIYEQYF. For the CDR3, the DNA is TGTGCCAGCACCAACACTGGGACAGGGATATACGAGCAGTACTTC.